This TCR beta chain was sequenced in a study of T cell responses to AZD1222 COVID-19 vaccine. The germline V gene has CDR1 SGHDT and CDR2 YYEEEE. The CDR3 covers 13 residues. Trimming pared 1 base from V and 8 bases from J, leaving 7 bases between. The protocol was immunoSEQ multiplex PCR, while the TCRdb copy is restricted to in-frame clones and leaves out a portion. The data show 95,000 or so clones, nearly 90% seen once. The receptor's source is an adult in good health. The rearrangement uses TRBV5-6 and TRBJ1-6; no definite D call. Source: peripheral blood, taken on day 0 of MenACWY control vaccination. The CDR3 loop is CASSLFLDSPLHF. The DNA for the CDR3 is TGTGCCAGCAGCTTGTTTTTGGATTCACCCCTCCACTTT.